The 23 T cell receptor beta chains presented below share a single source sample, sequenced in a study of tumor-infiltrating lymphocytes in primary liver carcinoma. Reverse transcription of about 500 ng total RNA with a constant-region primer produced TCR beta cDNA. Three rounds of nested multiplex PCR with slightly modified ARM-PCR produced TCR beta libraries. A C-beta reverse primer and TRBV1-TRBV30 forward primers served in each of the first two PCR rounds, at approximately 10 cycles apiece. TCRdb called the multiplex PCR reads again in MiXCR, with one record for every CDR3 protein. The table shows 150,000 to 200,000 distinct CDR3 sequences, with about 55% occurring only once. Blood RNA came from unsorted whole blood; germline DNA was also extracted. What was sequenced was peripheral blood. The receptors here all came from a man aged 35-49 years with primary liver carcinoma and hepatitis B virus infection.

In the case of this clonotype: Germline and junction disagree at one end, which may indicate a read error. The chain has TRBV11-1 and TRBJ2-3, with 10 bases matching TRBD2. From germline, CDR1 is SGHAT and CDR2 FQDESV (reference sequence). The CDR3 contains 14 residues. The CDR3 sequence: CASGYGTSADTQYF. The DNA of the CDR3 is TGTGCCAGCGGCTACGGGACTAGCGCAGATACACAGTATTTT. The entire variable domain, with the rest obtained from reference TRBV11-1 and TRBJ2-3, is as follows: EAEVAQSPRYKITEKSQAVAFWCDPISGHATLYWYRQILGQGPELLVQFQDESVVDDSQLPKDRFSAERLKGVDSTLKIQPAELGDSAMYLCASGYGTSADTQYFGPGTRLTVL.

Details on this clonotype: A clone one base away is much larger, so this may be a read error. The gene calls are TRBV10-3 and TRBJ2-2; D possibly uses TRBD1 or TRBD2 (5 bases each). This CDR3 region has 14 residues. Per germline, CDR1 ENHRY and CDR2 SYGVKD. The CDR3 protein is CAISIQRGPGKLFF. The CDR3 region has the DNA TGTGCCATCAGTATACAGAGGGGCCCCGGGAAGCTGTTTTTT.

The chain links TRBV6-1 to TRBJ1-1; 7 bases agree with TRBD1. Germline V lookup: CDR1 MNHNS, CDR2 SASEGT. V was clipped by 0 bases and J by 3 bases; unmatched bases: 4. This CDR3 has 15 residues. CDR3 sequence: CASSEAQGTDTEAFF. The DNA for the CDR3 is TGTGCCAGCAGTGAAGCACAGGGGACCGACACTGAAGCTTTCTTT.

With regard to this clonotype: The junction differs from germline at one of its ends, possibly a read error. This rearrangement joins TRBV5-4 to TRBJ2-1, with 8 bases lining up with TRBD2. Germline CDR1 reads SGHNT; CDR2 reads YYREEE (reference sequence). The CDR3 length is 15 residues. DNA for the CDR3: TGTACCAGCAGCCGGAGCGGGGGATCCTACAATGAGCAGTTCTTC. It specifies CTSSRSGGSYNEQFF.

Remarks on this clonotype: One base away lies a much larger clone, so this may be a sequencing read error. The chain is built from TRBV11-2 and TRBJ2-2; D uncertain. The CDR3 runs 15 residues. From germline, CDR1 is SGHAT and CDR2 FQNNGV. CDR3 bases: TGTGTCAGCAGCTTTCATAGCTCGAGCACCGGGGAGCTGTTTTTT. This encodes CVSSFHSSSTGELFF.

Only a few counts were recorded for this clonotype. This clone may be a read error of a much larger clone one base away. CDR3 bases: TGTGCCAGCAGCCCCCTGATGGATTCACCCCTCCACTTT. Protein: CASSPLMDSPLHF. This sequence joins TRBV11-2 and TRBJ1-6, with D unclear. The ends were cut back, 5 bases at V and 8 bases at J, with 10 bases in the middle. The CDR3 is 13 amino acids. Germline CDR1 SGHAT, CDR2 FQNNGV.

This clonotype was found many times. At one of its ends the junction is not consistent with the germline gene, which may arise from a read error. This chain connects TRBV11-2 to TRBJ2-5, with D perhaps TRBD1 or TRBD2 (5 bases each). This CDR3 is 14 amino acids long. The germline CDR1 and CDR2 sequences are SGHAT and FQNNGV. CDR3 in DNA: TGTGCCAGCAGCTTAATAGGGGACCAACTAGGTTTGCACTTC. As protein: CASSLIGDQLGLHF.

V is TRBV29-1 and J is TRBJ2-5, with 7 bases fitting TRBD1. There are 14 residues in the CDR3. Per germline, CDR1 SQVTM and CDR2 ANQGSEA. The trim removed 6 bases at V and 4 bases at J, leaving 11 bases unmatched. The CDR3 DNA reads as TGCAGCGTGACTAAGGACAGGTCCCTAGAGACCCAGTACTTC. Translating gives CSVTKDRSLETQYF.

This clonotype was observed a few times. This chain uses TRBV6-6 with TRBJ2-1; D is undetermined. The CDR3 is 13 amino acids. Germline loops: CDR1 MNHNY, CDR2 SVGAGI (reference sequence). The V and J ends lost 7 bases and 0 bases respectively, with 7 bases between them. CDR3 in DNA: TGTGCCAGCAAGGATAGCTCCTACAATGAGCAGTTCTTC. The encoded protein is CASKDSSYNEQFF.

This clonotype showed up just a few times. The V and J genes are TRBV13 and TRBJ2-7; 9 positions agree with TRBD1. The CDR3 runs 17 residues. Per the germline V gene, CDR1 is PRHDT and CDR2 is FYEKMQ (reference sequence). With V trimmed by 4 bases and J by 0 bases, 10 bases remained unmatched. This chain's CDR3 is CASSSPTGGQGSYEQYF. CDR3 in DNA: TGTGCCAGCAGCTCGCCTACAGGGGGCCAAGGCTCCTACGAGCAGTACTTC. The full variable domain, with the rest looked up from reference TRBV13 and TRBJ2-7, is AAGVIQSPRHLIKEKRETATLKCYPIPRHDTVYWYQQGPGQDPQFLISFYEKMQSDKGSIPDRFSAQQFSDYHSELNMSSLELGDSALYFCASSSPTGGQGSYEQYFGPGTRLTVT.

This clonotype was detected only once. A junction boundary mismatches the germline segment, possibly from a read error. The CDR3 here is CASGHRVFQVEKLFF. CDR3 in DNA: TGCGCCAGCGGCCATCGGGTCTTCCAGGTGGAAAAACTGTTTTTT. The rearrangement links TRBV4-1 to TRBJ1-4; D call uncertain. The CDR3 covers 15 residues. Germline V gene data show CDR1 as MGHRA and CDR2 as YSYEKL.

This clonotype was seen only a few times. V gene TRBV6-5 combines with J gene TRBJ1-5; perhaps TRBD1 as D (6 bases). Germline loops: CDR1 MNHEY, CDR2 SVGAGI. This CDR3 has 15 residues. The V and J ends lost 6 bases and 0 bases respectively, with 12 bases between them. CDR3 DNA sequence: TGTGCCAGCAGACCACAGGGAAATAGCAATCAGCCCCAGCATTTT. It specifies CASRPQGNSNQPQHF.

The chain couples TRBV5-4 to TRBJ2-7, with D perhaps assigned TRBD1 or TRBD2 (5 bases each). CDR3 length: 11 amino acids. V lost 0 bases, J lost 10 bases, and 8 bases lay in between. The germline V gene has CDR1 SGHNT and CDR2 YYREEE (reference sequence). The CDR3, as DNA: TGTGCCAGCAGCTTGGGTGGGGACCAGTACTTC. This gives the protein CASSLGGDQYF.

Worth noting for this clonotype: One end of the junction does not line up with germline, which may come from a read error. CDR3 in DNA: TGCGCCAGCAGCTTAGACACGGGAGGTCACAAAGAGCAGTTCTTC. Its translation is CASSLDTGGHKEQFF. The gene calls are TRBV11-2 and TRBJ2-1; TRBD2 matches at 7 bases. The CDR3 has 15 residues. Per the germline V gene, CDR1 is SGHAT and CDR2 is FQNNGV.

This clonotype was recorded a few times. With a much larger clone just one base away, this may be a read error. The chain uses TRBV29-1 and TRBJ2-1; weak D call: TRBD1 (6 bases). Germline loops: CDR1 SQVTM, CDR2 ANQGSEA. This CDR3 comprises 14 residues. The V gene lost 5 bases and the J gene lost 9 bases, with 20 bases spanning the gap. The CDR3 DNA reads as TGCAGCGTTCACCGGAACAGGGTTAGTGGTGAGCAGTTCTTC. This sequence encodes CSVHRNRVSGEQFF.

Note on this clonotype: At one end, the junction sequence differs from germline, possibly due to a read error. This chain links TRBV4-1 with TRBJ2-7; TRBD1 might be the D (6 bases). In germline, CDR1 is MGHRA, CDR2 YSYEKL. The CDR3 runs to 14 residues. The CDR3 DNA is TGCGCCAGCAGCCCTGCCAGGGGTAGCTACGAGCAGTATTTC. It is translated as CASSPARGSYEQYF.

This clonotype was seen more than once but under ten times. The chain uses TRBV4-2 and TRBJ2-3; D unresolved. V shed 1 base and J shed 0 bases, with 8 bases lying between them. This CDR3 has 15 residues. The germline CDR1 and CDR2 sequences are LGHNA and YNFKEQ. The CDR3 coding sequence is TGTGCCAGCAGCCAAGTGGCCGTTAGCACAGATACGCAGTATTTT. This translates into CASSQVAVSTDTQYF.

For this clonotype: The junction shows a germline mismatch at one end, possibly a read error. The chain uses TRBV6-5 and TRBJ2-7, with 8 bases that match TRBD2. Per germline, CDR1 MNHEY and CDR2 SVGAGI. This CDR3 region has 14 residues. In nucleotides, the CDR3 is TGTGCCGGCAGTTACAGCGGGAGCTCCTACGAGCAGTACTTC. This translates into CAGSYSGSSYEQYF.

The V gene is TRBV6-6, the J gene TRBJ2-3; tentatively, D is TRBD1 (8 bases). The germline gives CDR1 MNHNY, CDR2 SVGAGI (reference sequence). The V end was cut by 2 bases, the J end by 1 base, with 25 bases between. The CDR3 consists of 20 residues. In DNA form, the CDR3 reads TGTGCCAGCAGTTACACCTACAGGGGGGGAATTCCGGGGGGCACAGATACGCAGTATTTT. Residues: CASSYTYRGGIPGGTDTQYF.

This clonotype showed up just a few times. The chain is built from TRBV29-1 and TRBJ2-2; TRBD1 might be the D (6 bases). V lost 1 base and J 3 bases, leaving 12 bases between the germline ends. Germline V gene data show CDR1 as SQVTM and CDR2 as ANQGSEA. CDR3 length: 15 residues. The DNA of the CDR3 is TGCAGCGTTGAAGCCGGCAGGGGTGACACCGGGGAGCTGTTTTTT. This codes for CSVEAGRGDTGELFF.

Comments on this clonotype: As the CDR3 is not closed by the conserved phenylalanine or tryptophan, this likely results from a read error. The J gene is TRBJ1-1, the V gene TRBV6-5; the D is unclear. The germline CDR1 and CDR2 sequences are MNHEY and SVGAGI. This CDR3 contains 10 residues. The germline V and J ends were trimmed by 8 bases and 8 bases, with 9 bases remaining between them. CDR3 in DNA: TGTGCCAGCGGTAGAGAGGAAGCTTTCTAT. The encoded protein is CASGREEAFY.

This chain joins TRBV6-5 and TRBJ1-5, with D uncertain. CDR3 length: 14 amino acids. Germline CDR1 and CDR2: MNHEY and SVGAGI. Trimming removed 2 bases at V and 3 bases at J, with 8 bases between. In DNA form, the CDR3 reads TGTGCCAGCAGTTACAGGAAGGACAATCAGCCCCAGCATTTT. Protein product: CASSYRKDNQPQHF.

This clonotype showed up just once. One end of the junction fails to match germline, which may point to a read error. The chain links TRBV11-2 to TRBJ2-5; TRBD2 matches 13 bases. This CDR3 contains 16 residues. Germline CDR1 reads SGHAT; CDR2 reads FQNNGV. The DNA of the CDR3 is TGTGCCAGCACCGCTCCGGGACTAGCGGGACTGGAGACCAAGTACTTC. Its protein is CASTAPGLAGLETKYF. The whole variable domain, filled in from reference TRBV11-2 and TRBJ2-5, reads EAGVAQSPRYKIIEKRQSVAFWCNPISGHATLYWYQQILGQGPKLLIQFQNNGVVDDSQLPKDRFSAERLKGVDSTLKIQPAKLEDSAVYLCASTAPGLAGLETKYFGPGTRLLVL.